This T cell receptor beta chain stems from a study of blood T cells in healthy people across ages. Overall study results and limits: Relative to aged donors, long-lived donors carried more naive CD4+ cells and displayed higher diversity.

To note about this clonotype: Antigen specificity is unknown.

A second PCR, run for roughly 7 to 12 cycles, used a sample-barcoded 5' primer plus a J-beta primer mix. TCRdb ran MiXCR on the 5' RACE reads and lists one entry per CDR3 protein. Among hundreds of thousands of distinct CDR3 sequences, nearly 60% were seen once, and the ten largest hold over 20%. The germline V gene has CDR1 SQVTM and CDR2 ANQGSEA. Deletions cut 6 bases from V and 6 bases from J, with 17 bases between. The CDR3 extends over 13 amino acids. The receptor was isolated from a man in his thirties or forties in good health. The V gene is TRBV29-1, the J gene TRBJ1-1, with D possibly matching TRBD1 (5 bases). The sample was blood. CDR3 bases: TGCAGCGTATCCGGACACGAAAACGCTGAAGCTTTCTTT. Residues: CSVSGHENAEAFF.